This T cell receptor beta chain came from a study of blood T cell repertoires in COVID-19. The V gene's germline CDR1 is SGHNT and CDR2 YYREEE (reference sequence). The CDR3 length is 16 residues. The V gene lost 0 bases and the J gene lost 0 bases, with 9 bases spanning the gap. Clones were read by immunoSEQ multiplex PCR, and TCRdb kept only the in-frame ones, dropping some. In the table there are 180,000 or so clones, approximately 92% of which are singletons. The specimen was PBMCs or T cells enriched from blood (not recorded which). The receptor comes from a woman aged 40 to 49 with acute COVID-19. The chain recombines TRBV5-4 with TRBJ2-2; D perhaps matches TRBD1 (6 bases). The DNA of the CDR3 is TGTGCCAGCAGCTTGGGCAGGGGTGCGAACACCGGGGAGCTGTTTTTT. It encodes CASSLGRGANTGELFF.